The 19 T cell receptor beta chains below come from one sample, sequenced in a study of T cells in narcolepsy. Produced via immunoSEQ multiplex PCR; TCRdb's table is partial and in-frame only. The sample lists tens of thousands of clones, approximately 85% occurring once. Sequenced: CD45RA- memory CD4+ T cells from PBMCs. All receptors come from a human donor with narcolepsy.

The chain is built from TRBV25-1 and TRBJ1-1; no clear D. CDR3 length: 14 residues. Trimming left V 1 base short and J 5 bases short, with 11 bases between. The germline V gene has CDR1 MGHDK and CDR2 SYGVNS. CDR3 sequence reads: CASSELHPRTEAFF. The CDR3 nucleotides read TGTGCCAGCAGTGAATTACACCCGCGGACTGAAGCTTTCTTT.

This clone was seen once. The chain couples TRBV19 to TRBJ2-5; TRBD2 aligns across 8 bases. Per the germline V gene, CDR1 is LNHDA and CDR2 is SQIVND (reference sequence). Trimming removed 2 bases from V and 1 base from J; junction bases left unmatched: 3. There are 15 residues in the CDR3. The CDR3 loop reads CASSIRLASQETQYF. The CDR3 DNA is TGTGCCAGTAGTATACGACTAGCGAGCCAAGAGACCCAGTACTTC.

The chain recombines TRBV6-5 with TRBJ1-3; D is unclear. Germline V gene data show CDR1 as MNHEY and CDR2 as SVGAGI. The CDR3 consists of 15 residues. Trimming cost V 6 bases and J 4 bases, with 16 bases left between them. In nucleotides, the CDR3 is TGTGCCAGCAGGGGCTTCGGGGAACACGGAAACACCATATATTTT. Translated: CASRGFGEHGNTIYF.

This clone was seen a single time. The rearrangement joins TRBV10-3 to TRBJ2-5, with a weak D call TRBD2 (6 bases). In germline, CDR1 is ENHRY, CDR2 SYGVKD. The CDR3 extends over 15 amino acids. Trimming removed 6 bases at V and 5 bases at J, with 19 bases between. The CDR3 here is CAIRVVTAGTETQYF. CDR3 in DNA: TGTGCCATCAGGGTCGTTACAGCGGGCACGGAGACCCAGTACTTC.

The chain employs TRBV30 and TRBJ1-3, with 7 nucleotides matching TRBD1. Germline V gene sequence: CDR1 GTSNPN, CDR2 SVGIG (reference sequence). The V and J ends lost 2 bases and 0 bases, in that order; junction bases with no gene match: 7. This CDR3 has 16 residues. DNA of the CDR3: TGTGCCTGGAGTCCGGGACAGTCCAACTCTGGAAACACCATATATTTT. Translated: CAWSPGQSNSGNTIYF.

V usage is TRBV19 and J usage is TRBJ2-6; D is unclear. The CDR3 contains 14 residues. The germline gives CDR1 LNHDA, CDR2 SQIVND (reference sequence). With 7 bases removed from V and 4 bases from J, the gap between germline ends came to 11 bases. CDR3 sequence (DNA): TGTGCCAGTACTTCGACAAACGGGGCCAACGTCCTGACTTTC. Protein: CASTSTNGANVLTF.

The rearrangement joins TRBV7-2 to TRBJ2-7; TRBD2 matches 7 bases. The V and J ends lost 5 bases and 3 bases, in that order; junction bases with no gene match: 19. Germline CDR1 reads SGHTA; CDR2 reads FQGNSA. This CDR3 comprises 18 residues. CDR3 in amino acids: CASSLIGAGRRTNYEQYF. CDR3 coding DNA: TGTGCCAGCAGCCTCATTGGAGCGGGACGCAGAACAAACTACGAGCAGTACTTC.

The chain joins TRBV7-2 to TRBJ2-7; D is undetermined. The CDR3 covers 13 residues. V gave up 0 bases and J gave up 7 bases, with 10 bases separating them. CDR1 SGHTA and CDR2 FQGNSA come from the germline V gene. The DNA for the CDR3 is TGTGCCAGCAGCTTAGCTTTCATCGGGGAGCAGTACTTC. Residues: CASSLAFIGEQYF.

This clone was observed a single time. The chain links TRBV11-2 to TRBJ2-7; the D gene is possibly TRBD2 (6 bases). The germline V and J ends were trimmed by 6 bases and 1 base, with 16 bases remaining between them. The CDR3 spans 15 residues. Germline V lookup: CDR1 SGHAT, CDR2 FQNNGV. The CDR3 here is CASSIISGLSYEQYF. CDR3 in DNA: TGTGCCAGCAGTATTATCAGCGGACTATCCTACGAGCAGTACTTC. Complete variable domain (other parts from reference TRBV11-2 and TRBJ2-7): EAGVAQSPRYKIIEKRQSVAFWCNPISGHATLYWYQQILGQGPKLLIQFQNNGVVDDSQLPKDRFSAERLKGVDSTLKIQPAKLEDSAVYLCASSIISGLSYEQYFGPGTRLTVT.

The rearrangement joins TRBV19 to TRBJ2-7; 7 bases fit TRBD1. Trimming removed 5 bases from V and 2 bases from J; junction bases left unmatched: 15. CDR1 and CDR2 from the germline V gene are LNHDA and SQIVND (reference sequence). This CDR3 contains 17 residues. The CDR3 region has the DNA TGTGCCAGTAGTTTTTCCTCCCTAGGGACAGTGCCCTACGAGCAGTACTTC. Amino acids: CASSFSSLGTVPYEQYF.

This sequence joins TRBV5-1 and TRBJ2-6, with 11 bases identical to TRBD1. The CDR3 sequence is 20 residues long. CDR1 SGHRS and CDR2 YFSETQ come from the germline V gene. J was trimmed by 1 base and V by 4 bases; bases with no gene match: 13. The CDR3 DNA reads as TGCGCCAGCAGCCACCGGACAGGGGGCTCTGTAGTGTCTGGGGCCAACGTCCTGACTTTC. The encoded protein is CASSHRTGGSVVSGANVLTF.

This clone was found once. This sequence joins TRBV7-2 and TRBJ2-5; TRBD2 matches 12 bases. The CDR3 length is 17 residues. Germline assignment: CDR1 SGHTA and CDR2 FQGNSA. V shed 5 bases, J shed 5 bases, and the junction held 12 bases outside the gene matches. This chain's CDR3 is CASSIYPGLAGLETQYF. The CDR3 DNA sequence: TGTGCCAGCAGCATATACCCGGGACTAGCGGGTCTGGAGACCCAGTACTTC.

The chain has TRBV27 and TRBJ2-5; a possible D gene is TRBD2 (5 bases). With 8 bases removed from V and 7 bases from J, the gap between germline ends came to 17 bases. Per germline, CDR1 MNHEY and CDR2 SMNVEV (reference sequence). This CDR3 comprises 13 residues. CDR3 nucleotide sequence: TGTGCCAGCTGTGTGGCAGGCGGAGGGACCCAGTACTTC. It is translated as CASCVAGGGTQYF.

This chain links TRBV27 with TRBJ1-2; the D gene is possibly TRBD1 (6 bases). Germline CDR1 reads MNHEY; CDR2 reads SMNVEV (reference sequence). The CDR3 spans 14 residues. Trimming took off 2 bases at V and 8 bases at J, with 15 bases between the two ends. CDR3: CASSLTQGLSGYTF. The CDR3, as DNA: TGTGCCAGCAGTTTAACCCAGGGGTTAAGCGGCTACACCTTC.

As DNA, the CDR3 is TGTGCCAGTGGGACAGGATATAATTCACCCCTCCACTTT. Amino acid sequence: CASGTGYNSPLHF. The rearrangement uses TRBV6-5 and TRBJ1-6, with 8 bases that match TRBD1. The CDR3 sequence is 13 residues long. V trimming: 9 bases; J trimming: 4 bases; junction bases outside the gene matches: 2. Germline CDR1 is MNHEY and CDR2 is SVGAGI.

This clone was seen a few times. The rearrangement links TRBV5-6 to TRBJ1-2; 7 bases are a match to TRBD1. V trimming: 4 bases; J trimming: 2 bases; junction bases outside the gene matches: 2. CDR3 length: 13 amino acids. Germline-derived CDR1 and CDR2 are SGHDT and YYEEEE. CDR3 amino acids: CASSGRGNYGYTF. In nucleotides, the CDR3 is TGTGCCAGCAGCGGCAGGGGGAACTATGGCTACACCTTC.

V and J are TRBV29-1 and TRBJ2-4; D not resolved. The CDR3 has 13 residues. Trimming shortened V by 4 bases and J by 5 bases, and 12 bases separated the two germline ends. Germline values: CDR1 SQVTM, CDR2 ANQGSEA. The DNA of the CDR3 is TGCAGCGTTGCCCCCAAAATCCAAAACATTCAGTACTTC. Residues: CSVAPKIQNIQYF.

This clone appeared a single time. The chain links TRBV18 to TRBJ1-1, with 8 positions matching TRBD1. The V segment lost 4 bases and the J segment 5 bases; nucleotides outside the gene matches: 12. Germline V gene lookup returns CDR1 KGHSH and CDR2 LQKENI. The CDR3 has 16 amino acids. CDR3 protein: CASSRGTGLQGTEAFF. DNA for the CDR3: TGTGCCAGCTCACGCGGGACAGGCCTTCAGGGGACTGAAGCTTTCTTT.

The chain employs TRBV5-6 and TRBJ2-1; 9 positions match TRBD1. The CDR3 spans 15 residues. Trimming took 0 bases from V and 3 from J; bases not matched to a gene: 1. CDR1 is SGHDT, CDR2 YYEEEE, per germline. Written as DNA, the CDR3 is TGTGCCAGCAGCTTGGACAGGGGGCACTACAATGAGCAGTTCTTC. It is translated as CASSLDRGHYNEQFF.